The 26 T cell receptor beta chains given below trace back to one sample, sequenced in a study of cytomegalovirus exposure and HLA in healthy donors. PCR was performed using 60 Vbeta and 13 Jbeta primers. Only in-frame clones appear in the TCRdb table, and some are missing; sequencing was by immunoSEQ multiplex PCR. The sample includes under 200,000 clones, around 76% seen only once; the top ten take about 1.3%. Sequences were obtained from PBMCs. The receptors here all came from a man aged 60 to 75 in good health and CMV-seronegative.

The count of this clone is one. The chain recombines TRBV27 with TRBJ2-1; 10 bases are shared with TRBD2. Trimming at V came to 4 bases and at J to 8 bases, leaving 11 bases not matched to a gene. This CDR3 contains 16 residues. Germline loops: CDR1 MNHEY, CDR2 SMNVEV (reference sequence). The CDR3 loop reads CASSWTSGRNGDEQFF. The CDR3 bases are TGTGCCAGCAGTTGGACTAGCGGACGCAATGGGGATGAGCAGTTCTTC.

The chain has TRBV29-1 and TRBJ1-1, with D possibly being TRBD1 (6 bases). Trimming removed 6 bases at V and 5 bases at J, with 13 bases between. The CDR3 totals 12 residues. Germline assignment: CDR1 SQVTM and CDR2 ANQGSEA. The CDR3 DNA reads TGCAGCGTCGCACAGGGAATTACTGAAGCTTTCTTT. Translating it yields CSVAQGITEAFF.

Here the CDR3 reads CASSLEGGISYEQYF. Here the CDR3 DNA reads TGTGCCAGCAGCTTAGAGGGCGGGATATCCTACGAGCAGTACTTC. This chain joins TRBV7-6 and TRBJ2-7, with D maybe TRBD2 (6 bases). CDR1 SGHVS and CDR2 FNYEAQ come from the germline V gene. With 1 base removed from V and 1 base from J, the gap between germline ends came to 11 bases. This CDR3 has 15 amino acids.

The chain employs TRBV6-5 and TRBJ2-3, with 7 bases matching TRBD1. V shed 0 bases, J shed 6 bases, and the junction held 6 bases outside the gene matches. From germline, CDR1 is MNHEY and CDR2 SVGAGI. The CDR3 is made up of 15 amino acids. The chain's CDR3 is CASSYSDRALDTQYF. CDR3 sequence (DNA): TGTGCCAGCAGTTACTCAGACAGGGCCCTCGATACGCAGTATTTT.

The chain is built from TRBV4-1 and TRBJ1-5; 10 nucleotides line up with TRBD1. Germline values: CDR1 MGHRA, CDR2 YSYEKL. Unmatched junction bases numbered 1, after V lost 0 bases and J lost 2 bases. This CDR3 region has 16 residues. The CDR3 sequence is CASSQEGQGGNQPQHF. CDR3 nucleotide sequence: TGCGCCAGCAGCCAAGAAGGACAGGGGGGCAATCAGCCCCAGCATTTT.

The CDR3 DNA reads TGTGCCAGCAGCGTAGATGGGCTAGCGGGGGAGACCCAGTACTTC. Encoded protein: CASSVDGLAGETQYF. This rearrangement joins TRBV9 to TRBJ2-5; 9 nucleotides line up with TRBD2. CDR3 length: 15 amino acids. V lost 0 bases and J lost 5; bases outside the gene matches: 5. The germline V gene has CDR1 SGDLS and CDR2 YYNGEE.

The chain has TRBV6-6 and TRBJ2-7; a possible D gene is TRBD1 (6 bases). Per germline, CDR1 MNHNY and CDR2 SVGAGI (reference sequence). The V end was cut by 8 bases, the J end by 4 bases, with 12 bases between. The CDR3 runs to 12 residues. This chain's CDR3 is CASLRDKYEQYF. The CDR3 bases are TGTGCCAGCCTCAGGGACAAGTACGAGCAGTACTTC.

About this clone: The junction departs from the called germline gene at one end, perhaps through a read error. CDR3 bases: TGTGCCAGCAATGACAGGGCTGCGAACACCAGGGAGCTGTTTTTT. Amino acid sequence: CASNDRAANTRELFF. V is TRBV6-6 and J is TRBJ2-2, with 7 bases fitting TRBD1. Germline V gene data show CDR1 as MNHNY and CDR2 as SVGAGI (reference sequence). The CDR3 covers 15 residues.

The CDR3 sequence: CASSLWAGGPETQYF. CDR3 coding DNA: TGTGCCAGCAGCTTGTGGGCGGGGGGGCCCGAGACCCAGTACTTC. This sequence joins TRBV5-5 and TRBJ2-5; 9 bases align to TRBD2. V was clipped by 1 base and J by 5 bases; unmatched bases: 6. Germline V gene sequence: CDR1 SGHKS, CDR2 YYEKEE (reference sequence). This CDR3 is built from 15 residues.

This clone was recorded only once. The rearrangement links TRBV5-1 to TRBJ2-6; D uncertain. Germline-derived CDR1 and CDR2 are SGHRS and YFSETQ. V was trimmed by 1 base and J by 3 bases, leaving 5 bases between them. This CDR3 spans 14 amino acids. CDR3: CASSLFSGANVLTF. For the CDR3, the DNA is TGCGCCAGCAGCTTGTTTAGTGGGGCCAACGTCCTGACTTTC. Using reference TRBV5-1 and TRBJ2-6 for the parts outside the CDR3, the full variable domain is KAGVTQTPRYLIKTRGQQVTLSCSPISGHRSVSWYQQTPGQGLQFLFEYFSETQRNKGNFPGRFSGRQFSNSRSEMNVSTLELGDSALYLCASSLFSGANVLTFGAGSRLTVL.

The rearrangement links TRBV5-4 to TRBJ2-5; TRBD2 matches at 13 bases. V shed 3 bases and J 4 bases; nucleotides not matched to a gene: 6. This CDR3 spans 16 amino acids. Germline CDR1 reads SGHNT; CDR2 reads YYREEE (reference sequence). The CDR3 DNA reads as TGTGCCAGCAGCTCGACTAGCGGGGGGCCGGGAGAGACCCAGTACTTC. Residues: CASSSTSGGPGETQYF.

This sequence joins TRBV27 and TRBJ1-4; D gene unclear. The germline V gene encodes CDR1 MNHEY and CDR2 SMNVEV (reference sequence). V lost 2 bases and J 7 bases, leaving 17 bases between the germline ends. The CDR3 runs 16 residues. Here the CDR3 DNA reads TGTGCCAGCAGTTTAGCGGTCGGGTCTATTCTTGAAAAACTGTTTTTT. It specifies CASSLAVGSILEKLFF.

V and J are TRBV27 and TRBJ1-2, with D tentatively TRBD1 (6 bases). Germline V CDR1 and CDR2: MNHEY, SMNVEV (reference sequence). This CDR3 is 14 amino acids long. V lost 6 bases and J lost 4, with 15 bases in between. Here the CDR3 reads CASRNNRASYGYTF. In nucleotides, the CDR3 is TGTGCCAGCAGGAACAACAGGGCGTCCTATGGCTACACCTTC.

V gene TRBV5-6 combines with J gene TRBJ2-7; 7 nucleotides align to TRBD1. V lost 0 bases to trimming and J lost 1 base; unmatched junction nucleotides: 1. The CDR3 runs 14 residues. The germline V gene encodes CDR1 SGHDT and CDR2 YYEEEE. The chain's CDR3 is CASSLGDSSYEQYF. For the CDR3, the DNA is TGTGCCAGCAGCTTGGGGGACAGTTCCTACGAGCAGTACTTC.

This chain connects TRBV19 to TRBJ2-1, with 13 bases lining up with TRBD2. CDR1 is LNHDA, CDR2 SQIVND, per germline (reference sequence). This CDR3 comprises 15 residues. The J segment lost 5 bases and the V segment lost 5 bases, leaving 3 bases of the junction unmatched. This CDR3 is CASSPGTSGNNEQFF. DNA for the CDR3: TGTGCCAGTAGTCCCGGGACTAGCGGGAACAATGAGCAGTTCTTC. The full variable domain, in which reference TRBV19 and TRBJ2-1 provide the parts outside the CDR3, is DGGITQSPKYLFRKEGQNVTLSCEQNLNHDAMYWYRQDPGQGLRLIYYSQIVNDFQKGDIAEGYSVSREKKESFPLTVTSAQKNPTAFYLCASSPGTSGNNEQFFGPGTRLTVL.

J is TRBJ1-2 and V is TRBV7-9; D gene ambiguous. Germline values: CDR1 SEHNR, CDR2 FQNEAQ (reference sequence). The CDR3 is made up of 13 amino acids. Trimming shortened V by 5 bases and J by 5 bases, and 12 bases separated the two germline ends. Here the CDR3 reads CASSETPHYGYTF. The CDR3 DNA follows: TGTGCCAGCAGCGAGACACCCCATTATGGCTACACCTTC. The variable domain in full, with the rest retrieved from reference TRBV7-9 and TRBJ1-2, is DTGVSQNPRHKITKRGQNVTFRCDPISEHNRLYWYRQTLGQGPEFLTYFQNEAQLEKSRLLSDRFSAERPKGSFSTLEIQRTEQGDSAMYLCASSETPHYGYTFGSGTRLTVV.

The V call is TRBV27, the J call TRBJ1-1; 12 nucleotides line up with TRBD1. Trimming took 1 base from V and 10 from J; bases not matched to a gene: 10. The CDR3 contains 16 residues. CDR1 and CDR2 (germline): MNHEY, SMNVEV (reference sequence). The DNA of the CDR3 is TGTGCCAGCAGTTTATGGGGGGGACAGGGGGCAATTGGAGCTTTCTTT. Residues: CASSLWGGQGAIGAFF.

The chain joins TRBV4-3 to TRBJ2-2, with TRBD1 as a possible D gene (5 bases). The germline V gene encodes CDR1 LGHNA and CDR2 YSLEER. This CDR3 is 16 amino acids long. The germline V and J ends were trimmed by 2 bases and 2 bases, with 12 bases remaining between them. The CDR3 region is CASSQYGHVNTGELFF. CDR3 bases: TGCGCCAGCAGCCAATACGGACACGTAAACACCGGGGAGCTGTTTTTT.

The V gene is TRBV30, the J gene TRBJ1-6; D is ambiguous. Trimming took off 3 bases at V and 0 bases at J, with 9 bases between the two ends. This CDR3 is 15 amino acids long. Looked up from germline, CDR1 is GTSNPN and CDR2 is SVGIG (reference sequence). CDR3 loop: CAWRLGSSYNSPLHF. The DNA for the CDR3 is TGTGCCTGGAGATTGGGGAGCTCCTATAATTCACCCCTCCACTTT.

The V call is TRBV6-5, the J call TRBJ1-1, with 9 bases matching TRBD1. This CDR3 comprises 14 residues. Losses at the gene ends were 6 bases for V and 0 bases for J; bases not matched to a gene: 2. Germline V gene data show CDR1 as MNHEY and CDR2 as SVGAGI. The CDR3 region is CASRDRGLNTEAFF. The CDR3, as DNA: TGTGCCAGCAGGGACAGGGGACTGAACACTGAAGCTTTCTTT.

This clone was seen a handful of times. Distinct nucleotide sequences in the sample also encode this CDR3. CDR3 sequence: CASSIAQGETGELFF. CDR3 sequence (DNA): TGTGCCAGTAGTATCGCTCAGGGGGAAACCGGGGAGCTGTTTTTT. The chain carries TRBV19 and TRBJ2-2; 7 nucleotides line up with TRBD1. The CDR3 loop spans 15 amino acids. Germline values: CDR1 LNHDA, CDR2 SQIVND (reference sequence). J lost 5 bases, V lost 3 bases, and 6 bases had no gene match.

This clone was picked up one time. This chain links TRBV18 with TRBJ1-5, with D possibly being TRBD1 (5 bases). The V end lost 4 bases, the J end lost 5 bases, and 15 bases lay between the germline ends. Looked up from germline, CDR1 is KGHSH and CDR2 is LQKENI. The CDR3 is made up of 15 amino acids. CDR3 bases: TGTGCCAGCTCACGGACGCGGGGAGGGGATCAGCCCCAGCATTTT. Protein product: CASSRTRGGDQPQHF.

A word on this clone: Other DNA sequences within the sample encode an identical CDR3. The V call is TRBV5-1, the J call TRBJ2-2; D is perhaps TRBD1 (6 bases). V was trimmed by 0 bases and J by 0 bases, leaving 6 bases between them. Germline V gene data show CDR1 as SGHRS and CDR2 as YFSETQ. The CDR3 is 15 residues long. Here the CDR3 DNA reads TGCGCCAGCAGCTTGGACAGGGCGAACACCGGGGAGCTGTTTTTT. Amino acids: CASSLDRANTGELFF.

The chain combines TRBV28 with TRBJ2-3, with 8 nucleotides matching TRBD1. V lost 7 bases to trimming and J lost 1 base; unmatched junction nucleotides: 4. Germline CDR1 and CDR2: MDHEN and SYDVKM. This CDR3 has 14 residues. The CDR3 nucleotides are TGTGCCAGCACCGAGGGACAGGGCACAGATACGCAGTATTTT. Translating it yields CASTEGQGTDTQYF.

The V call is TRBV7-2, the J call TRBJ2-5; 8 bases match TRBD2. The CDR3 spans 15 residues. The germline CDR1 and CDR2 sequences are SGHTA and FQGNSA. With V trimmed by 4 bases and J by 5 bases, 9 bases remained unmatched. The CDR3 nucleotides read TGTGCCAGCAGCTCGGATAGCGGGATTCGGGAGACCCAGTACTTC. As protein: CASSSDSGIRETQYF.

The gene calls are TRBV11-2 and TRBJ2-1; TRBD1 matches 7 bases. V shed 3 bases, J shed 0 bases, and the junction held 2 bases outside the gene matches. This CDR3 is 15 amino acids long. CDR1 and CDR2 (germline): SGHAT, FQNNGV. The CDR3 DNA reads as TGTGCCAGCAGCTTGACAGGGAGCTCCTACAATGAGCAGTTCTTC. It is translated as CASSLTGSSYNEQFF. Filled out from reference TRBV11-2 and TRBJ2-1, the complete variable domain reads EAGVAQSPRYKIIEKRQSVAFWCNPISGHATLYWYQQILGQGPKLLIQFQNNGVVDDSQLPKDRFSAERLKGVDSTLKIQPAKLEDSAVYLCASSLTGSSYNEQFFGPGTRLTVL.